The 2 T cell receptor beta chains reported below all come from one sample, sequenced in a study of vaccination effects on CD4 cells after COVID-19. Their antigen targets remain unknown. Profiled with immunoSEQ multiplex PCR; TCRdb holds only in-frame clones, not every one. The data show about 15,000 clones, around three quarters seen once. Under the ViraFEST assay, PBMC were stimulated with viral peptide pools so that antigen-specific CD4+ T cells expanded. Sequencing was performed afterwards. On day 10 of culture, CD4+ T cells were separated out. From March to December 2020, the person had a SARS-CoV-2 infection that was confirmed by PCR. Everyone in the study got two shots of either the BNT162b2 or mRNA-1273 vaccine. Source: CD4+ T cells from PBMCs cultured with HCoV-NL63 spike peptides, taken after COVID-19 vaccination. All receptors come from a human donor who had a prior SARS-CoV-2 infection.

V usage is TRBV14 and J usage is TRBJ1-6; tentative D call: TRBD1 (5 bases). Germline loops: CDR1 SGHDN, CDR2 FVKESK. The germline V and J ends were trimmed by 1 base and 0 bases, with 10 bases remaining between them. The CDR3 spans 17 residues. The CDR3 nucleotides read TGTGCCAGCAGCCAAGTCGGGGGGAGCTCCTATAATTCACCCCTCCACTTT. This codes for CASSQVGGSSYNSPLHF.

By share of the sample, this clone is medium-sized (0.01 to 0.1%). The chain joins TRBV6-5 to TRBJ2-1; weak D call: TRBD2 (5 bases). Trimming cost V 6 bases and J 4 bases, with 10 bases left between them. CDR1 and CDR2 from the germline V gene are MNHEY and SVGAGI. The CDR3 is made up of 13 amino acids. CDR3 sequence: CASSRTDYNEQFF. The DNA for the CDR3 is TGTGCCAGCAGCAGGACTGATTACAATGAGCAGTTCTTC.